One sample yielded the 32 T cell receptor beta chains listed below, sequenced in a study of blood T cell repertoires in COVID-19. Sequencing used immunoSEQ multiplex PCR; TCRdb keeps in-frame clones, though not all of them. The repertoire holds around 130,000 clones, approximately 90% seen once, with about 2% in the top ten. The sample comprised peripheral blood. The receptors derive from a woman aged 45-60 years with acute or convalescent COVID-19.

This chain uses TRBV30 with TRBJ2-5, with TRBD2 identical over 8 bases. The CDR3 has 15 residues. Germline V gives CDR1 GTSNPN, CDR2 SVGIG (reference sequence). Trimming cost V 0 bases and J 5 bases; bases outside gene matches: 8. This chain's CDR3 is CAWSVKAGVRETQYF. In DNA form, the CDR3 reads TGTGCCTGGAGTGTAAAAGCGGGGGTCCGGGAGACCCAGTACTTC.

The gene calls are TRBV6-2 or TRBV6-3 and TRBJ2-3; 7 positions agree with TRBD2. Trimming at V came to 4 bases and at J to 1 base, leaving 5 bases not matched to a gene. CDR1 is MNHEY and CDR2 is SVGEGT in the germline V gene. This CDR3 has 15 residues. Written as DNA, the CDR3 is TGTGCCAGCAGTTCCTGGGCGGGGGGCACAGATACGCAGTATTTT. It translates to CASSSWAGGTDTQYF.

To note about this clone: Other nucleotide sequences in the sample specify the same CDR3. The chain is built from TRBV6-5 and TRBJ2-1; D remains unclear. This CDR3 has 11 amino acids. From germline, CDR1 is MNHEY and CDR2 SVGAGI. V gave up 5 bases and J gave up 7 bases, with 6 bases separating them. The CDR3, as DNA: TGTGCCAGCAGTCCAGGTAATGAGCAGTTCTTC. It specifies CASSPGNEQFF.

The chain carries TRBV21-1 and TRBJ1-1; TRBD1, as called in the table, went unchecked against the DNA. TRBV21-1 is listed as a pseudogene. CDR3 length: 16 residues. In nucleotides, the CDR3 is TGTGCCAGCAGCAAACAGTACAGGGCAGGGAACACTGAAGCTTTCTTT. Translating it yields CASSKQYRAGNTEAFF.

The table lists this clone with a count of one. The genes are TRBV29-1 and TRBJ2-2; weak D call: TRBD1 (6 bases). The CDR3 spans 14 residues. The germline V and J ends were trimmed by 2 bases and 3 bases, with 10 bases remaining between them. The germline gives CDR1 SQVTM, CDR2 ANQGSEA. The CDR3: CSVERTEYTGELFF. CDR3 nucleotide sequence: TGCAGCGTTGAAAGGACAGAATACACCGGGGAGCTGTTTTTT.

The gene calls are TRBV5-6 and TRBJ2-5, with D possibly TRBD2 on 6 matching bases. In germline, CDR1 is SGHDT, CDR2 YYEEEE. The CDR3 is 14 amino acids. V was pared by 3 bases and J by 5 bases, with 14 bases between. The CDR3 bases are TGTGCCAGCAGCTCGGGACTCCGCAGGGAGACCCAGTACTTC. As protein: CASSSGLRRETQYF.

This clone has only one observation. The chain carries TRBV5-8 and TRBJ2-5; 9 bases are shared with TRBD1. CDR1 SGHTS and CDR2 YDEGEE come from the germline V gene. V dropped 4 bases and J dropped 5; count of bases not matched to a gene: 6. The CDR3 is 14 residues long. The CDR3 spells CASSTGQGTETQYF. The CDR3 DNA follows: TGTGCCAGCAGCACGGGACAGGGAACGGAGACCCAGTACTTC.

V and J are TRBV3-1 (or the pseudogene TRBV3-2) and TRBJ2-2; the D is unclear. There are 13 residues in the CDR3. V lost 3 bases and J lost 2, with 4 bases in between. CDR1 and CDR2 (germline): LGHDT, YNNKEL (reference sequence). CDR3: CASSHVNTGELFF. CDR3 coding DNA: TGTGCCAGCAGCCACGTCAACACCGGGGAGCTGTTTTTT.

The chain combines TRBV5-1 with TRBJ2-5; tentatively, D is TRBD2 (6 bases). The germline V gene encodes CDR1 SGHRS and CDR2 YFSETQ. Trimming took off 0 bases at V and 1 base at J, with 7 bases between the two ends. The CDR3 sequence is 14 residues long. CDR3 sequence: CASSLAGGQETQYF. Written as DNA, the CDR3 is TGCGCCAGCAGCTTGGCCGGGGGCCAAGAGACCCAGTACTTC.

This clone has a single count. The chain combines TRBV29-1 with TRBJ1-2; TRBD1 matches 9 bases. CDR3 length: 15 amino acids. CDR1 is SQVTM and CDR2 is ANQGSEA in the germline V gene. V trimming: 6 bases; J trimming: 3 bases; junction bases outside the gene matches: 11. CDR3: CSVWDREGRDYGYTF. Here the CDR3 DNA reads TGCAGCGTATGGGACAGGGAGGGGAGGGACTATGGCTACACCTTC.

In DNA form, the CDR3 reads TGCGCCAGCAGCCAATCATACATGGAGACCCAGTACTTC. Translating it yields CASSQSYMETQYF. The gene calls are TRBV4-3 and TRBJ2-5; D call uncertain. Germline V gene data show CDR1 as LGHNA and CDR2 as YSLEER. The CDR3 spans 13 residues. Trimming left V 2 bases short and J 5 bases short, with 9 bases between.

The chain has TRBV9 and TRBJ2-3, with D perhaps TRBD2 (6 bases). Trimming removed 3 bases at V and 4 bases at J, with 18 bases between. The CDR3 is 16 amino acids. Germline values: CDR1 SGDLS, CDR2 YYNGEE. This CDR3 is CASSAQLAIDPDTQYF. CDR3 in DNA: TGTGCCAGCAGCGCTCAACTAGCAATAGACCCAGATACGCAGTATTTT.

The chain combines TRBV19 with TRBJ1-1; tentative D call: TRBD1 (5 bases). This CDR3 comprises 17 residues. The germline V and J ends were trimmed by 1 base and 0 bases, with 15 bases remaining between them. Germline CDR1 LNHDA, CDR2 SQIVND (reference sequence). CDR3 nucleotides: TGTGCCAGTAGTATAGTTAGACAGTTTAACATGAACACTGAAGCTTTCTTT. This gives the protein CASSIVRQFNMNTEAFF.

This clone was recorded many times. The chain combines TRBV4-3 with TRBJ2-1; 7 bases line up with TRBD2. The trim removed 0 bases at V and 2 bases at J, leaving 7 bases unmatched. Germline V CDR1 and CDR2: LGHNA, YSLEER. The CDR3 consists of 17 residues. The CDR3 sequence: CASSQDYGEGTYNEQFF. The CDR3 region has the DNA TGCGCCAGCAGCCAAGATTATGGGGAGGGGACCTACAATGAGCAGTTCTTC.

The chain recombines TRBV7-2 with TRBJ2-2; unclear D gene. Germline loops: CDR1 SGHTA, CDR2 FQGNSA. V was trimmed by 5 bases and J by 3 bases, leaving 7 bases between them. This CDR3 contains 13 residues. The CDR3: CASSPRDTGELFF. The CDR3, as DNA: TGTGCCAGCAGCCCCCGAGACACCGGGGAGCTGTTTTTT. The full variable domain, completed using reference TRBV7-2 and TRBJ2-2, is GAGVSQSPSNKVTEKGKDVELRCDPISGHTALYWYRQSLGQGLEFLIYFQGNSAPDKSGLPSDRFSAERTGGSVSTLTIQRTQQEDSAVYLCASSPRDTGELFFGEGSRLTVL.

This clone was observed a handful of times. The rearrangement uses TRBV5-1 and TRBJ1-2; a weak D match, TRBD1 (5 bases). V gave up 7 bases and J gave up 5 bases, with 15 bases separating them. Germline CDR1 reads SGHRS; CDR2 reads YFSETQ. The CDR3 is made up of 13 amino acids. In DNA, the CDR3 is TGCGCCAGCCGATCTTCTGGGGGGTATGGCTACACCTTC. Its translation is CASRSSGGYGYTF.

This clone was recorded only once. V usage is TRBV19 and J usage is TRBJ1-4, with TRBD1 matching 8 bases. This CDR3 contains 18 residues. V shed 6 bases and J 8 bases; nucleotides not matched to a gene: 20. Germline lookup yields CDR1 LNHDA and CDR2 SQIVND (reference sequence). The CDR3 here is CASRTTGEGWRKSEKLFF. For the CDR3, the DNA is TGTGCCAGTAGGACGACAGGGGAAGGTTGGCGGAAATCGGAAAAACTGTTTTTT. Full variable domain (rest looked up from reference TRBV19 and TRBJ1-4): DGGITQSPKYLFRKEGQNVTLSCEQNLNHDAMYWYRQDPGQGLRLIYYSQIVNDFQKGDIAEGYSVSREKKESFPLTVTSAQKNPTAFYLCASRTTGEGWRKSEKLFFGSGTQLSVL.

This sequence joins TRBV10-3 and TRBJ1-3, with no clear D. Germline V CDR1 and CDR2: ENHRY, SYGVKD. This CDR3 contains 14 residues. With 4 bases removed from V and 0 bases from J, the gap between germline ends came to 7 bases. CDR3 DNA: TGTGCCATCAGTGGAGGACTCTCTGGAAACACCATATATTTT. It encodes CAISGGLSGNTIYF.

The rearrangement uses TRBV9 and TRBJ2-2, with 8 nucleotides matching TRBD2. Trimming cost V 4 bases and J 6 bases; bases outside gene matches: 5. The CDR3 has 14 residues. Looked up from germline, CDR1 is SGDLS and CDR2 is YYNGEE. CDR3 amino acids: CASSLGTSPGELFF. The DNA of the CDR3 is TGTGCCAGCAGCCTCGGGACTAGTCCCGGGGAGCTGTTTTTT. The full variable domain, rest sourced from reference TRBV9 and TRBJ2-2, is DSGVTQTPKHLITATGQRVTLRCSPRSGDLSVYWYQQSLDQGLQFLIQYYNGEERAKGNILERFSAQQFPDLHSELNLSSLELGDSALYFCASSLGTSPGELFFGEGSRLTVL.

The chain recombines TRBV5-1 with TRBJ1-1, with no clear D. The germline gives CDR1 SGHRS, CDR2 YFSETQ. Trimming took off 0 bases at V and 8 bases at J, with 5 bases between the two ends. The CDR3 is 11 amino acids. Here the CDR3 DNA reads TGCGCCAGCAGCTTGGGGCCAGAAGCTTTCTTT. Its protein is CASSLGPEAFF.

V is TRBV24-1 and J is TRBJ2-1; D remains unclear. CDR1 is KGHDR and CDR2 is SFDVKD in the germline V gene. V was clipped by 5 bases and J by 1 base, with 8 bases between them. This CDR3 is built from 14 residues. The CDR3 sequence: CATSGALSYNEQFF. The CDR3 bases are TGTGCCACCAGTGGGGCTCTTTCCTACAATGAGCAGTTCTTC.

Concerning this clone itself: The sample carries other DNA sequences with the same CDR3. The V call is TRBV18, the J call TRBJ1-2, with TRBD1 matching over 8 bases. This CDR3 region has 12 residues. Trimming cost V 3 bases and J 8 bases; bases outside gene matches: 2. CDR1 and CDR2 (germline): KGHSH, LQKENI. CDR3 DNA: TGTGCCAGCTCACCGACAGGGGACGGCTACACCTTC. Encoded protein: CASSPTGDGYTF.

The chain recombines TRBV9 with TRBJ2-2, with 8 bases matching TRBD1. V trimming: 0 bases; J trimming: 2 bases; junction bases outside the gene matches: 3. Germline assignment: CDR1 SGDLS and CDR2 YYNGEE. The CDR3 sequence is 16 residues long. CDR3 bases: TGTGCCAGCAGCGTAGGTCAGGGGGCAAACACCGGGGAGCTGTTTTTT. This gives the protein CASSVGQGANTGELFF.

The J gene is TRBJ1-1, the V gene TRBV19, with TRBD1 as a possible D gene (5 bases). The CDR3 covers 13 residues. Deletions cut 7 bases from V and 5 bases from J, with 14 bases between. In germline, CDR1 is LNHDA, CDR2 SQIVND (reference sequence). The CDR3 region has the DNA TGTGCCAGTACCTCCAGGGTTGGAACTGAAGCTTTCTTT. This gives the protein CASTSRVGTEAFF.

The chain carries TRBV6-5 and TRBJ2-5; possible D gene TRBD1, 6 bases. Trimming stripped 8 bases from V and 3 bases from J, with 10 bases between. Germline V gives CDR1 MNHEY, CDR2 SVGAGI. The CDR3 contains 12 residues. CDR3 protein: CASPSGEETQYF. CDR3 nucleotides: TGTGCCAGCCCGTCAGGGGAAGAGACCCAGTACTTC.

The rearrangement links TRBV7-9 to TRBJ2-1; tentative D call: TRBD1 (6 bases). Germline CDR1 is SEHNR and CDR2 is FQNEAQ (reference sequence). V dropped 2 bases and J dropped 7 bases, with 6 bases sitting between them. The CDR3 runs 12 residues. The CDR3: CASSLQGNEQFF. CDR3 in DNA: TGTGCCAGCAGCTTACAGGGGAATGAGCAGTTCTTC.

The chain joins TRBV5-4 to TRBJ2-6; 9 bases line up with TRBD1. The CDR3 has 19 amino acids. Germline V gene lookup returns CDR1 SGHNT and CDR2 YYREEE (reference sequence). The V gene end was trimmed by 4 bases and the J gene end by 0 bases; junction bases not matched to a gene: 11. The DNA for the CDR3 is TGTGCCAGCAGCCCACAGGGGGCCGCTCTCCACTCTGGGGCCAACGTCCTGACTTTC. Protein product: CASSPQGAALHSGANVLTF.

The V and J genes are TRBV7-3 and TRBJ2-2, with 7 nucleotides matching TRBD1. The CDR3 extends over 17 amino acids. Germline CDR1 and CDR2: SGHTA and FQGTGA. The ends lost 2 bases at V and 1 base at J; junction bases unmatched: 7. This CDR3 is CASSLSQGMRNTGELFF. The CDR3 DNA sequence: TGTGCCAGCAGCTTATCACAGGGGATGAGGAACACCGGGGAGCTGTTTTTT.

The J gene is TRBJ2-5, the V gene TRBV30; D possibly corresponds to TRBD2 (5 bases). Germline CDR1 GTSNPN, CDR2 SVGIG (reference sequence). The length of the CDR3 is 13 residues. Trimming took off 6 bases at V and 5 bases at J, with 16 bases between the two ends. CDR3 loop: CACSTGYQETQYF. Here the CDR3 DNA reads TGTGCCTGCTCTACGGGGTATCAGGAGACCCAGTACTTC.

The J gene is TRBJ2-7, the V gene TRBV9; D perhaps matches TRBD2 (6 bases). The germline gives CDR1 SGDLS, CDR2 YYNGEE. Deletions cut 4 bases from V and 3 bases from J, with 11 bases between. This CDR3 region has 13 residues. Written as DNA, the CDR3 is TGTGCCAGCAGCTCCCGGGACTTCTACGAGCAGTACTTC. Amino acid sequence: CASSSRDFYEQYF.

The chain uses TRBV6-2 or TRBV6-3 and TRBJ2-7; the D gene is possibly TRBD1 (5 bases). Germline V gives CDR1 MNHEY, CDR2 SVGEGT. V gave up 3 bases and J gave up 1 base, with 10 bases separating them. CDR3 length equals 14 residues. The CDR3 DNA sequence: TGTGCCAGCAGTTATTCCAGGGTTTCCTACGAGCAGTACTTC. The encoded protein is CASSYSRVSYEQYF.

The chain uses TRBV5-1 and TRBJ1-1, with unresolved D. The CDR3 contains 15 residues. Germline CDR1 and CDR2: SGHRS and YFSETQ. V was clipped by 4 bases and J by 1 base, with 14 bases between them. The CDR3 DNA is TGCGCCAGCAGCCGATCCGCCGGGTCGAACACTGAAGCTTTCTTT. This encodes CASSRSAGSNTEAFF. The full variable domain, completed using reference TRBV5-1 and TRBJ1-1, is KAGVTQTPRYLIKTRGQQVTLSCSPISGHRSVSWYQQTPGQGLQFLFEYFSETQRNKGNFPGRFSGRQFSNSRSEMNVSTLELGDSALYLCASSRSAGSNTEAFFGQGTRLTVV.